The rows below give T cell receptor beta chains drawn from one sample of a study of T cells after yellow fever vaccination. Using its own MiXCR run on the 5' RACE reads, TCRdb lists one record per CDR3 protein. The table has 250,000 to 350,000 distinct CDR3 sequences, approximately 4.5% seen once. The sequencing here drew on PBMCs, taken 15 days after the yellow fever booster vaccination. Every receptor here comes from a man between 18 and 35 years old who received the YFV17D yellow fever vaccine. Both conserved end residues are part of each CDR3. A D gene is named only where the DNA matches it firmly. Rows give clone size only sometimes, using once, few, many, or a class for an expanded clone.

>many|TRBJ1-4|.|TRBV6-5
CASRRGGEKLFF
TGTGCCAGCAGGCGGGGAGGCGAAAAACTGTTTTTT
>few|TRBJ2-7|.|TRBV6-2/TRBV6-3
CASSYWGRVEQYF
TGTGCCAGCAGTTACTGGGGCAGGGTCGAGCAGTACTTC
>few|TRBJ2-3|.|TRBV11-2
CASSLERLLATYTQYF
TGTGCCAGCAGCTTAGAAAGGCTTTTAGCGACATATACGCAGTATTTT
>many|TRBJ1-1|.|TRBV4-3
CASSRMTDTEAFF
TGCGCCAGCAGCCGAATGACAGACACTGAAGCTTTCTTT
>many|TRBJ2-3|.|TRBV24-1
CATSDPRTFTTQYF
TGTGCCACCAGTGATCCCCGGACATTTACTACGCAGTATTTT
>.|TRBJ1-2|.|TRBV27
CASSSSGSSYGYTF
TGTGCCAGCAGTTCCTCAGGGTCCTCCTATGGCTACACCTTC
>.|TRBJ1-5|.|TRBV7-2
CASSLDLGYSNQPQHF
TGTGCCAGCAGTTTGGACCTGGGATATAGCAATCAGCCCCAGCATTTT
>.|TRBJ2-3|.|TRBV7-2
CASSLYWGTDTQYF
TGTGCCAGCAGCCTCTACTGGGGCACAGATACGCAGTATTTT
>many|TRBJ2-3|TRBD1|TRBV12-3/TRBV12-4
CASRRGQGKGDTQYF
TGTGCCAGCAGACGCGGACAGGGAAAGGGAGATACGCAGTATTTT
>many|TRBJ2-3|TRBD2|TRBV20-1
CSARTSGTDTQYF
TGCAGTGCTAGGACTAGCGGCACAGATACGCAGTATTTT
>many|TRBJ2-2|TRBD2|TRBV9
CASSPRLAETLNTGELFF
TGTGCCAGCAGCCCTAGGCTAGCGGAGACACTAAACACCGGGGAGCTGTTTTTT
>few|TRBJ1-2|.|TRBV20-1
CSAPIHGNYGYTF
TGCAGTGCTCCAATCCATGGAAACTATGGCTACACCTTC
>many|TRBJ2-1|.|TRBV5-4
CASSSMGGARNEQFF
TGTGCCAGCAGCTCGATGGGGGGGGCGCGCAATGAGCAGTTCTTC
>few|TRBJ2-5|.|TRBV10-3
CATQGHTQETQYF
TGTGCCACACAGGGACATACCCAAGAGACCCAGTACTTC
>few|TRBJ2-5|TRBD2|TRBV5-1
CASSLAGASGGLQETQYF
TGCGCCAGCAGCTTGGCAGGGGCGAGCGGGGGACTCCAAGAGACCCAGTACTTC
>.|TRBJ2-5|TRBD1|TRBV20-1
CSATGTEQETQYF
TGCAGTGCTACCGGGACAGAACAAGAGACCCAGTACTTC
>few|TRBJ2-3|.|TRBV6-2/TRBV6-3
CASSYGLDVIQYF
TGTGCCAGCAGTTACGGGTTAGATGTAATTCAATATTTT
>few|TRBJ1-6|.|TRBV7-9
CASSGRGGSYNSPLHF
TGTGCCAGCTCAGGACGGGGCGGCTCCTATAATTCACCCCTCCACTTT
>many|TRBJ1-5|.|TRBV12-3/TRBV12-4
CASSPAMNQPQHF
TGTGCCAGCAGTCCTGCCATGAATCAGCCCCAGCATTTT
>.|TRBJ2-3|.|TRBV5-1
CASRGEFTDTQYF
TGCGCCAGCAGGGGGGAATTTACAGATACGCAGTATTTT
>few|TRBJ2-7|.|TRBV21-1
CASSRSEQYF
TGTGCCAGCAGCAGAAGCGAGCAGTACTTC
>many|TRBJ2-3|TRBD2|TRBV24-1
CATSGESGGAEDTQYF
TGTGCCACCAGTGGGGAGTCCGGGGGGGCGGAAGATACGCAGTATTTT
>.|TRBJ2-3|TRBD2|TRBV20-1
CSARDRRRGEDTQYF
TGCAGTGCTAGAGATCGAAGGCGGGGGGAAGATACGCAGTATTTT
>few|TRBJ2-1|.|TRBV18
CASSPIESGYNEQFF
TGTGCCAGCTCACCAATTGAGTCAGGTTACAATGAGCAGTTCTTC
>.|TRBJ1-3|TRBD1|TRBV7-8
CASSRAGTDGNTIYF
TGTGCCAGCAGCCGTGCCGGGACAGATGGAAACACCATATATTTT
>.|TRBJ2-2|.|TRBV11-3
CASSLDRANGELFF
TGTGCCAGCAGCTTAGATCGGGCGAACGGGGAGCTGTTTTTT
>few|TRBJ2-5|.|TRBV4-2
CASSQENGETQYF
TGTGCCAGCAGCCAAGAAAATGGGGAGACCCAGTACTTC
>few|TRBJ2-1|TRBD2|TRBV27
CASSSRAGAAGNEQFF
TGTGCCAGCAGTTCCAGAGCGGGGGCGGCCGGCAATGAGCAGTTCTTC
>.|TRBJ1-5|TRBD1|TRBV15
CATAAGPTGSNQPQHF
TGTGCCACTGCTGCGGGCCCGACAGGGAGCAATCAGCCCCAGCATTTT
>many|TRBJ2-3|.|TRBV10-3
CAISDSRNTQYF
TGTGCCATCAGTGACTCCCGAAATACGCAGTATTTT
>few|TRBJ2-7|TRBD2|TRBV4-1
CASSQDLGGGLTYEQYF
TGCGCCAGCAGCCAAGATCTGGGCGGGGGGCTCACCTACGAGCAGTACTTC
>many|TRBJ1-5|.|TRBV30
CAWSRTLGNQPQHF
TGTGCCTGGAGTCGGACGTTGGGCAATCAGCCCCAGCATTTT
>many|TRBJ2-5|.|TRBV20-1
CSALRERKETQYF
TGCAGTGCCCTCCGGGAGCGGAAAGAGACCCAGTACTTC
>few|TRBJ1-2|.|TRBV15
CATSRVIYYGYTF
TGTGCCACCAGCAGAGTGATATACTATGGCTACACCTTC
>few|TRBJ2-5|.|TRBV5-1
CASSYPGLGRETQYF
TGCGCCAGCAGCTACCCAGGGTTGGGAAGGGAGACCCAGTACTTC
>.|TRBJ2-1|TRBD2|TRBV4-1
CASSQDRTSGGYNEQFF
TGCGCCAGCAGCCAAGACCGCACTAGCGGGGGTTACAATGAGCAGTTCTTC
>few|TRBJ1-4|.|TRBV29-1
CSVEETGRTNEKLFF
TGCAGCGTTGAGGAAACAGGGAGGACTAATGAAAAACTGTTTTTT
>.|TRBJ2-1|TRBD2|TRBV20-1
CSVTSGDYYNEQFF
TGCAGTGTCACGAGTGGGGACTACTACAATGAGCAGTTCTTC
>many|TRBJ2-1|TRBD2|TRBV30
CAWSLRSGGYNEQFF
TGTGCCTGGAGTTTGAGGAGCGGGGGTTACAATGAGCAGTTCTTC
>many|TRBJ2-1|.|TRBV6-6
CASSLRNRAASENEQFF
TGTGCCAGCAGTCTTAGAAACAGGGCCGCAAGTGAGAATGAGCAGTTCTTC
>many|TRBJ2-3|TRBD1|TRBV7-3
CASSLTGGGTDTQYF
TGTGCCAGCAGCTTGACAGGGGGTGGTACAGATACGCAGTATTTT
>.|TRBJ2-3|.|TRBV5-1
CASSPHRGGFGTDTQYF
TGCGCCAGCAGCCCCCACCGTGGAGGGTTTGGCACAGATACGCAGTATTTT
>many|TRBJ2-2|TRBD2|TRBV6-5
CASKRGPNTGELFF
TGTGCCAGCAAGCGGGGGCCGAACACCGGGGAGCTGTTTTTT
>.|TRBJ2-7|.|TRBV7-2
CASSSTAHSYEQYF
TGTGCCAGCAGTTCAACAGCCCATTCCTACGAGCAGTACTTC
>many|TRBJ2-6|.|TRBV5-1
CASSLVGSGANVLTF
TGTGCCAGCAGTTTAGTGGGCTCTGGGGCCAACGTCCTGACTTTC
>many|TRBJ1-4|.|TRBV11-2
CASSPGRDLFF
TGTGCCAGCAGCCCGGGACGGGATTTGTTTTTT
>many|TRBJ1-2|.|TRBV5-1
CASSLAGQSGGYTF
TGCGCCAGCAGCTTGGCCGGACAGAGTGGAGGCTACACCTTC
>few|TRBJ2-1|TRBD2|TRBV7-2
CASRQRGIYNEQFF
TGTGCCAGCCGTCAGCGGGGGATCTACAATGAGCAGTTCTTC
>few|TRBJ2-1|TRBD2|TRBV7-8
CASSLGGGGPKYEQFF
TGTGCCAGCAGCTTAGGGGGCGGGGGGCCAAAATATGAGCAGTTCTTC
>many|TRBJ1-3|.|TRBV6-2/TRBV6-3
CASSYSGDATGNTIYF
TGTGCCAGCAGTTACTCGGGGGACGCGACTGGAAACACCATATATTTT
>many|TRBJ2-3|TRBD2|TRBV12-3/TRBV12-4
CASSSRGGQGTDTQYF
TGTGCCAGCAGTTCCCGCGGGGGGCAGGGCACAGATACGCAGTATTTT
>.|TRBJ2-3|.|TRBV2
CASGRETSTDTQYF
TGTGCCAGCGGTCGGGAGACTAGCACAGATACGCAGTATTTT
>.|TRBJ1-2|TRBD1|TRBV27
CASRWDRASGYTF
TGTGCCAGCAGGTGGGACAGGGCATCCGGCTACACCTTC
>many|TRBJ1-1|.|TRBV29-1
CSVQDSMNTEAFF
TGCAGCGTTCAGGACTCCATGAACACTGAAGCTTTCTTT
>.|TRBJ1-2|.|TRBV2
CASSDRGVYGYTF
TGTGCCAGCAGTGACAGGGGAGTCTATGGCTACACCTTC
>.|TRBJ2-7|.|TRBV14
CASSQGRLLGEQYF
TGTGCCAGCAGCCAAGGGCGACTCCTGGGAGAGCAGTACTTC
>.|TRBJ2-3|.|TRBV6-5
CASSYGGASTDTQYF
TGTGCCAGCAGTTACGGAGGGGCTAGCACAGATACGCAGTATTTT
>few|TRBJ2-1|.|TRBV7-2
CASSGVGSYNEQFF
TGTGCCAGCAGCGGGGTGGGGTCCTACAATGAGCAGTTCTTC
>.|TRBJ1-2|.|TRBV4-1
CASSQLLLEGRDGYTF
TGCGCCAGCAGCCAATTACTCCTCGAGGGGCGGGATGGCTACACCTTC
>many|TRBJ1-5|.|TRBV28
CASSLRSYGSPQHF
TGTGCCAGCAGTTTAAGATCTTATGGGTCGCCCCAGCATTTT